This T cell receptor beta chain stems from a study of T cells after yellow fever vaccination. Synthesis of TCR cDNA relied on 5'RACE template switching, which attached a universal primer site and UMIs. TCRdb used MiXCR to reprocess the 5' RACE reads, holding one entry per CDR3 protein. The sample records 450,000 to 650,000 distinct CDR3 sequences, just over 20% being singletons. Germline-derived CDR1 and CDR2 are KGHSH and LQKENI. The J segment lost 5 bases and the V segment lost 6 bases, leaving 17 bases of the junction unmatched. This CDR3 is 17 amino acids long. The table lists this clonotype with a few counts.

This TCR was recovered from a man aged 18 to 29 who received the YFV17D yellow fever vaccine. The rearrangement links TRBV18 to TRBJ2-3; 7 positions agree with TRBD1. The starting material was PBMCs, obtained 21 days after the first yellow fever vaccination. CDR3 DNA: TGTGCCAGCTCGTTCCGGGCGGACAGGTATCTTGAAGATACGCAGTATTTT. This translates into CASSFRADRYLEDTQYF. The whole variable domain, filled in from reference TRBV18 and TRBJ2-3, reads NAGVMQNPRHLVRRRGQEARLRCSPMKGHSHVYWYRQLPEEGLKFMVYLQKENIIDESGMPKERFSAEFPKEGPSILRIQQVVRGDSAAYFCASSFRADRYLEDTQYFGPGTRLTVL.